Each of the 27 T cell receptor beta chains below was sequenced from the same sample in a study of T cell responses to AZD1222 COVID-19 vaccine (dated by TCRdb to the early 2020s). The time point label for this specimen denotes: sample from adult after SARS-CoV-2 infection, after symptom onset. Libraries were made using the immunoSEQ multiplex PCR assay. Sourced from immuneACCESS, this table was stored by TCRdb with only in-frame sequences that have V and J called. A share of the clones is absent; for the studies checked, an unresolved V gene accounts for under half, and the remainder has no known explanation. This sample comprises 160,000 or so clones, 80% to 90% of them detected only once. About 7% of the sample is taken by the ten largest. The sequences come from peripheral blood, collected after recovery from COVID-19. Receptors originate from an adult who had recovered from COVID-19.

The chain carries TRBV11-2 and TRBJ2-2; 7 nucleotides line up with TRBD1. Trimming at V came to 3 bases and at J to 5 bases, leaving 3 bases not matched to a gene. Germline V gives CDR1 SGHAT, CDR2 FQNNGV. The CDR3 runs 14 residues. The CDR3 loop reads CASSLGQRTGELFF. As DNA, the CDR3 is TGTGCCAGCAGCTTGGGACAGCGAACCGGGGAGCTGTTTTTT. Drawing the rest from reference TRBV11-2 and TRBJ2-2, the complete variable domain is EAGVAQSPRYKIIEKRQSVAFWCNPISGHATLYWYQQILGQGPKLLIQFQNNGVVDDSQLPKDRFSAERLKGVDSTLKIQPAKLEDSAVYLCASSLGQRTGELFFGEGSRLTVL.

The table lists this clone with a count of one. The chain combines TRBV19 with TRBJ1-2; D is ambiguous. This CDR3 has 14 amino acids. Trimming took off 4 bases at V and 6 bases at J, with 15 bases between the two ends. Germline CDR1 is LNHDA and CDR2 is SQIVND (reference sequence). DNA for the CDR3: TGTGCCAGTAGTAGCCAATACAGTGTAGATGGCTACACCTTC. This translates into CASSSQYSVDGYTF.

The genes are TRBV5-1 and TRBJ2-5; possible D gene TRBD1, 5 bases. CDR1 and CDR2 from the germline V gene are SGHRS and YFSETQ. V shed 4 bases and J shed 0 bases, with 10 bases lying between them. CDR3 length: 14 amino acids. CDR3 region: CASSLAGNQETQYF. DNA for the CDR3: TGCGCCAGCAGCCTGGCAGGGAACCAAGAGACCCAGTACTTC.

This clone was found a few times. The J gene is TRBJ2-1, the V gene TRBV2; D possibly matches TRBD1 or TRBD2 (5 bases each). Germline loops: CDR1 SNHLY, CDR2 FYNNEI. The CDR3 sequence is 18 residues long. V dropped 0 bases and J dropped 0 bases, with 15 bases sitting between them. CDR3 DNA sequence: TGTGCCAGCAGTGAAGCGGGAGCCGGGACCGCCTCCTACAATGAGCAGTTCTTC. Residues: CASSEAGAGTASYNEQFF.

The rearrangement uses TRBV25-1 and TRBJ2-5; 8 nucleotides align to TRBD2. The germline V gene has CDR1 MGHDK and CDR2 SYGVNS. The CDR3 loop spans 15 amino acids. V gave up 6 bases and J gave up 5 bases; unmatched junction bases: 11. The CDR3 here is CASSDYQRERETQYF. CDR3 in DNA: TGTGCCAGCAGCGACTATCAGCGGGAGCGGGAGACCCAGTACTTC.

The chain links TRBV29-1 to TRBJ2-4; tentatively, D is TRBD1 (5 bases). Germline CDR1 reads SQVTM; CDR2 reads ANQGSEA. V gave up 4 bases and J gave up 0 bases, with 31 bases separating them. The CDR3 runs to 21 residues. The CDR3 sequence is CSVVVGVGSAHDPLAKNIQYF. The CDR3 DNA reads TGCAGCGTTGTGGTAGGGGTTGGGTCTGCTCACGACCCCTTAGCCAAAAACATTCAGTACTTC.

The chain combines TRBV5-5 with TRBJ2-7; D is undetermined. V gave up 1 base and J gave up 5 bases, with 13 bases separating them. The CDR3 length is 14 residues. Germline values: CDR1 SGHKS, CDR2 YYEKEE (reference sequence). The CDR3 DNA reads TGTGCCAGCAGCTTGAGCCAGAAGATCCACGAGCAGTACTTC. Its protein product is CASSLSQKIHEQYF.

This sequence joins TRBV12-3 or TRBV12-4 and TRBJ2-5; D is uncertain. Trimming removed 5 bases at V and 5 bases at J, with 12 bases between. This CDR3 has 13 amino acids. CDR3 in amino acids: CASSASLGETQYF. In DNA form, the CDR3 reads TGTGCCAGCAGTGCGTCCCTTGGGGAGACCCAGTACTTC.

The genes are TRBV3-1 (or the pseudogene TRBV3-2) and TRBJ1-1; no firm D call. This CDR3 is 13 amino acids long. Looked up from germline, CDR1 is LGHDT and CDR2 is YNNKEL (reference sequence). The V end lost 3 bases, the J end lost 6 bases, and 11 bases lay between the germline ends. The CDR3 DNA is TGTGCCAGCAGCCATGGAAATAACCCTGAAGCTTTCTTT. Amino acids: CASSHGNNPEAFF.

The rearrangement uses TRBV18 and TRBJ2-2; 8 nucleotides agree with TRBD1. After removal of 3 bases from V and 1 base from J, the junction contained 4 bases not matched to a gene. Per germline, CDR1 KGHSH and CDR2 LQKENI. This CDR3 is 16 amino acids long. CDR3 coding DNA: TGTGCCAGCTCACCGAATACAGGGGGGAACACCGGGGAGCTGTTTTTT. The encoded protein is CASSPNTGGNTGELFF.

This clone has just one count. Sequence at one end of the junction differs from germline and may be a read error. The CDR3 nucleotides are TGTGCTTGTGGTTTGGGGGGGTTCGGGCTTGGGGACACTGAAGCTTTCTTT. Translating it yields CACGLGGFGLGDTEAFF. The chain employs TRBV12-5 and TRBJ1-1; a weak D match, TRBD1 (5 bases). Germline V gives CDR1 LGHNT, CDR2 FRNRAP. This CDR3 has 17 residues.

The chain couples TRBV14 to TRBJ1-6; weak D call: TRBD1 (5 bases). This CDR3 has 15 residues. Between the trimmed V and J ends, which lost 4 bases and 7 bases, there was a span of 14 bases. Germline values: CDR1 SGHDN, CDR2 FVKESK. The CDR3 DNA is TGTGCCAGCAGCCTGACAGACTCCCACAATTCACCCCTCCACTTT. It specifies CASSLTDSHNSPLHF. Full variable domain (remainder filled in from reference TRBV14 and TRBJ1-6): EAGVTQFPSHSVIEKGQTVTLRCDPISGHDNLYWYRRVMGKEIKFLLHFVKESKQDESGMPNNRFLAERTGGTYSTLKVQPAELEDSGVYFCASSLTDSHNSPLHFGNGTRLTVT.

V and J are TRBV23-1 and TRBJ1-3; maybe TRBD1 (6 bases). TRBV23-1 belongs to the ORF category, with a function that is uncertain. The ends were cut back, 4 bases at V and 6 bases at J, with 13 bases in the middle. The CDR3 is 14 amino acids. The CDR3 reads CASSPEGGQNTIYF. Here the CDR3 DNA reads TGCGCCAGCAGTCCGGAAGGGGGGCAAAACACCATATATTTT.

This rearrangement joins TRBV4-1 to TRBJ1-6; perhaps TRBD1 as D (5 bases). V lost 1 base, J lost 4 bases, and 11 bases lay in between. Germline values: CDR1 MGHRA, CDR2 YSYEKL. The CDR3 is 16 amino acids. CDR3 in amino acids: CASSQVKGVYNSPLHF. The CDR3 coding sequence is TGCGCCAGCAGCCAAGTGAAAGGGGTTTATAATTCACCCCTCCACTTT.

The V call is TRBV7-2, the J call TRBJ2-7; D is undetermined. CDR3 size: 14 residues. V was clipped by 4 bases and J by 0 bases, with 10 bases between them. Germline V gene sequence: CDR1 SGHTA, CDR2 FQGNSA. The CDR3 region has the DNA TGTGCCAGCAGCTCGAATAGGGCCTCCTACGAGCAGTACTTC. Translation: CASSSNRASYEQYF.

The chain couples TRBV29-1 to TRBJ1-4, with unresolved D. Trimming pared 0 bases from V and 5 bases from J, leaving 10 bases between. The CDR3 contains 14 residues. CDR1 is SQVTM, CDR2 ANQGSEA, per germline. The CDR3 sequence: CSVEDRTANEKLFF. DNA for the CDR3: TGCAGCGTTGAAGATCGGACGGCAAATGAAAAACTGTTTTTT.

The chain couples TRBV7-2 to TRBJ2-5; tentative D call: TRBD1 (5 bases). This CDR3 has 13 amino acids. V was trimmed by 2 bases and J by 6 bases, leaving 10 bases between them. CDR1 and CDR2 from the germline V gene are SGHTA and FQGNSA. The DNA of the CDR3 is TGTGCCAGCAGCTTACTAGGGGCACAGACCCAGTACTTC. This gives the protein CASSLLGAQTQYF.

The chain has TRBV24-1 and TRBJ1-2, with 9 bases matching TRBD1. CDR3 length equals 18 residues. V shed 8 bases and J 8 bases; nucleotides not matched to a gene: 23. Germline V gene sequence: CDR1 KGHDR, CDR2 SFDVKD. The CDR3 here is CATKVDRGFKTRVYGYTF. The CDR3 bases are TGTGCCACCAAAGTGGACAGGGGTTTCAAGACCCGAGTTTACGGCTACACCTTC.

The chain links TRBV7-3 to TRBJ2-1, with a weak D call TRBD1 (6 bases). CDR3 length equals 14 residues. The V end lost 3 bases, the J end lost 4 bases, and 10 bases lay between the germline ends. The V gene's germline CDR1 is SGHTA and CDR2 FQGTGA. Written as DNA, the CDR3 is TGTGCCAGCAGCTTGCTAGGGGGTTACAATGAGCAGTTCTTC. Encoded protein: CASSLLGGYNEQFF.

This clone was counted once. The rearrangement links TRBV9 to TRBJ2-1; D remains unclear. Germline CDR1 SGDLS, CDR2 YYNGEE. The V and J ends lost 0 bases and 6 bases respectively, with 13 bases between them. The CDR3 totals 15 residues. CDR3 sequence: CASSVAAVGPNEQFF. DNA of the CDR3: TGTGCCAGCAGCGTAGCCGCCGTAGGTCCCAATGAGCAGTTCTTC.

The chain carries TRBV5-1 and TRBJ2-7; either TRBD1 or TRBD2 may supply D (5 bases each). V lost 1 base, J lost 0 bases, and 14 bases lay in between. CDR1 is SGHRS and CDR2 is YFSETQ in the germline V gene. There are 16 residues in the CDR3. The CDR3 region is CASSLSIRGVSYEQYF. The DNA for the CDR3 is TGCGCCAGCAGCTTGTCAATTCGAGGGGTCTCCTACGAGCAGTACTTC.

This chain joins TRBV3-1 (or the pseudogene TRBV3-2) and TRBJ2-7; tentatively, D is TRBD2 (6 bases). The ends were cut back, 3 bases at V and 1 base at J, with 13 bases in the middle. This CDR3 is built from 15 residues. Germline V gene data show CDR1 as LGHDT and CDR2 as YNNKEL (reference sequence). The CDR3 DNA sequence: TGTGCCAGCAGCCAGTTGGTCGGGGGTTCCTACGAGCAGTACTTC. The encoded protein is CASSQLVGGSYEQYF.

V usage is TRBV28 and J usage is TRBJ2-2; 7 nucleotides agree with TRBD2. The germline V gene encodes CDR1 MDHEN and CDR2 SYDVKM. The junction had 3 bases not matched to a gene; V was cut back by 0 bases and J by 2 bases. The CDR3 has 16 amino acids. CDR3 loop: CASSLWASGNTGELFF. In nucleotides, the CDR3 is TGTGCCAGCAGTTTATGGGCTAGCGGAAACACCGGGGAGCTGTTTTTT.

The chain links TRBV4-2 to TRBJ2-7; perhaps D is TRBD1 or TRBD2 (5 bases each). Germline V CDR1 and CDR2: LGHNA, YNFKEQ. The CDR3 totals 14 residues. Trimming took 0 bases from V and 7 from J, leaving 13 bases between them. The CDR3 here is CASSQERDGREQYF. The CDR3 nucleotides are TGTGCCAGCAGCCAAGAAAGGGACGGGCGGGAGCAGTACTTC.

The V call is TRBV9, the J call TRBJ1-1; perhaps TRBD1 as D (6 bases). Germline V gene lookup returns CDR1 SGDLS and CDR2 YYNGEE. With 5 bases removed from V and 2 bases from J, the gap between germline ends came to 13 bases. The CDR3 totals 14 residues. For the CDR3, the DNA is TGTGCCAGCAGTGCCGGGACAAGTAACACTGAAGCTTTCTTT. It yields the protein CASSAGTSNTEAFF. Based on the CDR3 plus reference TRBV9 and TRBJ1-1, the full variable domain is DSGVTQTPKHLITATGQRVTLRCSPRSGDLSVYWYQQSLDQGLQFLIQYYNGEERAKGNILERFSAQQFPDLHSELNLSSLELGDSALYFCASSAGTSNTEAFFGQGTRLTVV.

In its sample, this clone was seen once. The chain employs TRBV10-3 and TRBJ2-1; TRBD1 might be the D (6 bases). Between the trimmed V and J ends, which lost 4 bases and 3 bases, there was a span of 10 bases. Per germline, CDR1 ENHRY and CDR2 SYGVKD. The length of the CDR3 is 14 residues. The CDR3 loop reads CAISAGADYNEQFF. In DNA, the CDR3 is TGTGCCATCAGTGCAGGGGCGGACTACAATGAGCAGTTCTTC.

This clone has only a few counts. The rearrangement joins TRBV7-8 to TRBJ1-1; D is unclear. With 1 base removed from V and 0 bases from J, the gap between germline ends came to 12 bases. The CDR3 length is 16 residues. CDR1 and CDR2 (germline): SGHVS, FQNEAQ. CDR3 nucleotide sequence: TGTGCCAGCAGCTTAGTGGCAGGCCGTATGAACACTGAAGCTTTCTTT. Its protein is CASSLVAGRMNTEAFF.